The 5 T cell receptor beta chains below were found in one sample sequenced in a study of blood T cell repertoires in COVID-19. The table came from immunoSEQ multiplex PCR; TCRdb's copy has only in-frame clones and leaves some out. The sample contains 200,000 to 250,000 clones, 82% of which appear only once. The specimen was PBMCs or T cells enriched from blood (not recorded which). These receptor sequences come from a woman in her sixties or seventies who had recovered from COVID-19.

This clone was observed a handful of times. This chain uses TRBV1 with TRBJ2-6; the table gives TRBD1 as D, unverified against the DNA. TRBV1 constitutes a pseudogene. The CDR3 is 20 residues long. The CDR3 reads CTSSQRPLDRTGTGANVLTF. CDR3 sequence (DNA): TGCACCAGCAGCCAACGTCCTCTTGACAGGACAGGTACTGGGGCCAACGTCCTGACTTTC.

This sequence joins TRBV5-1 and TRBJ2-1; a possible D gene is TRBD2 (6 bases). The CDR3 runs to 15 residues. V was clipped by 0 bases and J by 5 bases, with 12 bases between them. CDR1 is SGHRS and CDR2 is YFSETQ in the germline V gene. The CDR3 spells CASSLERVRDNEQFF. The CDR3 coding sequence is TGCGCCAGCAGCTTGGAGCGGGTGAGAGACAATGAGCAGTTCTTC.

The rearrangement links TRBV9 to TRBJ1-2; TRBD1 agrees at 7 bases. The germline V gene has CDR1 SGDLS and CDR2 YYNGEE. This CDR3 comprises 14 residues. V trimming: 2 bases; J trimming: 7 bases; junction bases outside the gene matches: 8. The CDR3 sequence is CASSVQGDRGGYTF. In nucleotides, the CDR3 is TGTGCCAGCAGCGTCCAAGGGGACAGAGGTGGCTACACCTTC.

This chain joins TRBV5-1 and TRBJ2-7; 9 nucleotides agree with TRBD1. V shed 4 bases, J shed 3 bases, and the junction held 11 bases outside the gene matches. The CDR3 totals 16 residues. Germline CDR1 reads SGHRS; CDR2 reads YFSETQ. The CDR3 protein is CASSMGQGIRVYEQYF. CDR3 bases: TGCGCCAGCAGCATGGGACAGGGAATAAGGGTCTACGAGCAGTACTTC. The variable domain in full, with the rest retrieved from reference TRBV5-1 and TRBJ2-7, is KAGVTQTPRYLIKTRGQQVTLSCSPISGHRSVSWYQQTPGQGLQFLFEYFSETQRNKGNFPGRFSGRQFSNSRSEMNVSTLELGDSALYLCASSMGQGIRVYEQYFGPGTRLTVT.

Only a few counts were recorded for this clone. The V and J genes are TRBV7-9 and TRBJ1-1; no reliable D call. This CDR3 has 14 amino acids. Trimming removed 6 bases from V and 4 bases from J, with 15 bases in between. Germline V gene data show CDR1 as SEHNR and CDR2 as FQNEAQ (reference sequence). CDR3 region: CASSPFTRGTEAFF. The DNA of the CDR3 is TGTGCCAGCAGTCCGTTTACCAGAGGCACTGAAGCTTTCTTT.